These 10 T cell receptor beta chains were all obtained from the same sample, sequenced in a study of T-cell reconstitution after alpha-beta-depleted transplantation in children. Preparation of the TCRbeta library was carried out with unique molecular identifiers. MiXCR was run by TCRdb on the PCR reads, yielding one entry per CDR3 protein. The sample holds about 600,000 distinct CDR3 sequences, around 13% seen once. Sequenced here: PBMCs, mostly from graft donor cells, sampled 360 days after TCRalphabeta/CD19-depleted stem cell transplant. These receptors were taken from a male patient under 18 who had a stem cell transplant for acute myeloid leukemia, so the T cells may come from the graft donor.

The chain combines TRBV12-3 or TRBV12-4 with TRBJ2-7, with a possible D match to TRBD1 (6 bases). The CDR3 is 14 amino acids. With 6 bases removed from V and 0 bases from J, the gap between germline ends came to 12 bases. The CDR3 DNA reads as TGTGCCAGCAGCCAACAGGGCAGCTCCTACGAGCAGTACTTC. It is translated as CASSQQGSSYEQYF.

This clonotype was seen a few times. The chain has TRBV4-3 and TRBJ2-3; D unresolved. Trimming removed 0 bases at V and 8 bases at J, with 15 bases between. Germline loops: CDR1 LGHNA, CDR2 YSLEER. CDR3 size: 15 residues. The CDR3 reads CASSQDLTRTGTQYF. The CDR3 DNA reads TGCGCCAGCAGCCAAGATTTGACCCGAACCGGTACGCAGTATTTT.

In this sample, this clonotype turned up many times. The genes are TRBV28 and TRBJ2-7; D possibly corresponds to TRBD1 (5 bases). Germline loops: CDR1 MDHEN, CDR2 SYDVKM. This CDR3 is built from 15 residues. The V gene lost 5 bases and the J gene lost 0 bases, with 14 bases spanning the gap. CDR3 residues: CASSPPDTSSYEQYF. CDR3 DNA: TGTGCCAGCAGTCCGCCGGACACAAGCTCCTACGAGCAGTACTTC.

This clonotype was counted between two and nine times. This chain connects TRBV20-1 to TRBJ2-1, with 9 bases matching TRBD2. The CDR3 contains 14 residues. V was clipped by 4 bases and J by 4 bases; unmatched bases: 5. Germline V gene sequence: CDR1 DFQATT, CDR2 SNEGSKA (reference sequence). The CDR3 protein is CSATRLAVYNEQFF. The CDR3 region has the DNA TGCAGTGCTACCCGACTAGCGGTTTACAATGAGCAGTTCTTC.

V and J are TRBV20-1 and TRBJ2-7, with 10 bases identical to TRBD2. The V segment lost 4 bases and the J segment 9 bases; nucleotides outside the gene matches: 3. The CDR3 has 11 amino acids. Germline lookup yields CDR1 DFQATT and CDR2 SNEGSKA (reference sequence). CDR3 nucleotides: TGCAGTGCTACCCGGACTAGCGGGCAGTACTTC. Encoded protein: CSATRTSGQYF.

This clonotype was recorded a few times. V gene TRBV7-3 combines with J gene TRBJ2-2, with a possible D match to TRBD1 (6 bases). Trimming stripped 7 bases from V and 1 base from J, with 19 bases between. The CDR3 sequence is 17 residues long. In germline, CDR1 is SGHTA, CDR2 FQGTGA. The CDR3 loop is CASTSLPRGQNTGELFF. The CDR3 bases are TGTGCCAGCACCTCATTGCCCCGGGGACAGAACACCGGGGAGCTGTTTTTT.

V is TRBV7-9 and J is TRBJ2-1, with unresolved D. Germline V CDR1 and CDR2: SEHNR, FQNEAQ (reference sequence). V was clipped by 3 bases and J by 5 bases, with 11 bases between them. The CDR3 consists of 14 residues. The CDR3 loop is CASSFGGKHNEQFF. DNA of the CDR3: TGTGCCAGCAGCTTCGGCGGAAAACACAATGAGCAGTTCTTC. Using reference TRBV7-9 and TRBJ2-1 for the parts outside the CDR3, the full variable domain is DTGVSQNPRHKITKRGQNVTFRCDPISEHNRLYWYRQTLGQGPEFLTYFQNEAQLEKSRLLSDRFSAERPKGSFSTLEIQRTEQGDSAMYLCASSFGGKHNEQFFGPGTRLTVL.

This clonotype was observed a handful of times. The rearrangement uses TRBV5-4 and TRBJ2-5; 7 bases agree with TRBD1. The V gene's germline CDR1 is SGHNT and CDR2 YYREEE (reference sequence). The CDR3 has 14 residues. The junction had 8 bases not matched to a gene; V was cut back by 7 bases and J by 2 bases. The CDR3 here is CASARDRIQETQYF. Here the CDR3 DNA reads TGTGCCAGCGCACGGGACAGAATACAAGAGACCCAGTACTTC.

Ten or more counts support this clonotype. The CDR3 region has the DNA TGTGCCAGCAGTCGGAACACAGATACGCAGTATTTT. It encodes CASSRNTDTQYF. The rearrangement links TRBV3-1 to TRBJ2-3; D is unresolved. The V gene lost 6 bases and the J gene lost 2 bases, with 6 bases spanning the gap. Per germline, CDR1 LGHDT and CDR2 YNNKEL (reference sequence). This CDR3 is 12 amino acids long.

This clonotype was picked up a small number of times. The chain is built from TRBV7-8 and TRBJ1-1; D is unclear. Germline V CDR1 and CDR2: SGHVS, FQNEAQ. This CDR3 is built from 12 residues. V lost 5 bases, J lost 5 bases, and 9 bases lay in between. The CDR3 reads CASSVGRTEAFF. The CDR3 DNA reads TGTGCCAGCAGCGTCGGGCGTACTGAAGCTTTCTTT. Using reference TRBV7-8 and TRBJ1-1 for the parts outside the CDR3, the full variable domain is GAGVSQSPRYKVAKRGQDVALRCDPISGHVSLFWYQQALGQGPEFLTYFQNEAQLDKSGLPSDRFFAERPEGSVSTLKIQRTQQEDSAVYLCASSVGRTEAFFGQGTRLTVV.